A single sample gave rise to the 9 T cell receptor beta chains below, sequenced in a study of blood T cell repertoires in COVID-19. Generated by immunoSEQ multiplex PCR, the TCRdb table keeps only in-frame clones and is missing some. Here the sample spans around 72,000 clones, around 90% being singletons. Sequences were obtained from peripheral blood. Source of these receptors: a man in his forties or fifties with acute or convalescent COVID-19.

This sequence joins TRBV6-1 and TRBJ1-5; D perhaps matches TRBD1 (5 bases). Germline-derived CDR1 and CDR2 are MNHNS and SASEGT. V shed 3 bases and J shed 6 bases, with 9 bases lying between them. CDR3 size: 13 residues. This CDR3 reads CASSEGGTQPQHF. DNA of the CDR3: TGTGCCAGCAGTGAGGGGGGGACTCAGCCCCAGCATTTT.

The chain recombines TRBV11-3 with TRBJ2-2; TRBD1 agrees at 10 bases. After removal of 5 bases from V and 5 bases from J, the junction contained 5 bases not matched to a gene. Germline CDR1 and CDR2: SGHNT and YENEEA. CDR3 length: 15 amino acids. The CDR3 DNA is TGTGCCAGCAGCCAGTGGACAGGGGGGACCGGGGAGCTGTTTTTT. It is translated as CASSQWTGGTGELFF. Full variable domain (outside the CDR3, taken from reference TRBV11-3 and TRBJ2-2): EAGVVQSPRYKIIEKKQPVAFWCNPISGHNTLYWYLQNLGQGPELLIRYENEEAVDDSQLPKDRFSAERLKGVDSTLKIQPAELGDSAVYLCASSQWTGGTGELFFGEGSRLTVL.

V and J are TRBV24-1 and TRBJ2-3; D is perhaps TRBD2 (6 bases). Germline CDR1 reads KGHDR; CDR2 reads SFDVKD. Deletions cut 1 base from V and 7 bases from J, with 11 bases between. The CDR3 covers 14 residues. The CDR3 nucleotides are TGTGCCACCAGTGATTTTGCGGGGCCACATACGCAGTATTTT. It encodes CATSDFAGPHTQYF.

The chain employs TRBV29-1 and TRBJ2-7; 11 bases map to TRBD1. The CDR3 runs to 14 residues. Germline V gene data show CDR1 as SQVTM and CDR2 as ANQGSEA. Trimming took 3 bases from V and 3 from J; bases not matched to a gene: 4. DNA of the CDR3: TGCAGCGTTGATCCGGGACAGGGGGACTACGAGCAGTACTTC. This codes for CSVDPGQGDYEQYF.

The gene calls are TRBV9 and TRBJ2-2, with 9 positions matching TRBD2. The V gene's germline CDR1 is SGDLS and CDR2 YYNGEE. The CDR3 runs 16 residues. The trim removed 0 bases at V and 1 base at J, leaving 1 base unmatched. CDR3 region: CASSVELAGNTGELFF. The DNA for the CDR3 is TGTGCCAGCAGCGTAGAACTAGCGGGGAACACCGGGGAGCTGTTTTTT.

The V gene is TRBV7-2, the J gene TRBJ2-1; 10 bases align to TRBD2. CDR3 length: 19 residues. Losses at the gene ends were 0 bases for V and 0 bases for J; bases not matched to a gene: 8. The germline V gene encodes CDR1 SGHTA and CDR2 FQGNSA. The chain's CDR3 is CASSLARGLATTSYNEQFF. The CDR3 DNA follows: TGTGCCAGCAGCTTAGCGCGGGGACTAGCGACAACCTCCTACAATGAGCAGTTCTTC.

This CDR3 is CASSLVGAVNTEAFF. As DNA, the CDR3 is TGCGCCAGCAGCTTGGTGGGGGCGGTGAACACTGAAGCTTTCTTT. The gene calls are TRBV5-1 and TRBJ1-1; possible D gene TRBD1, 6 bases. Germline V lookup: CDR1 SGHRS, CDR2 YFSETQ. V was shortened by 0 bases and J by 0 bases, with 9 bases between the two germline ends. The CDR3 runs to 15 residues.

J is TRBJ1-5 and V is TRBV12-3 or TRBV12-4, with D unresolved. The CDR3 spans 12 residues. V was clipped by 3 bases and J by 4 bases, with 4 bases between them. The CDR3 sequence: CASSFGNQPQHF. The CDR3 bases are TGTGCCAGCAGTTTCGGGAATCAGCCCCAGCATTTT.

This chain links TRBV6-5 with TRBJ2-3; D perhaps matches TRBD1 (6 bases). Germline V lookup: CDR1 MNHEY, CDR2 SVGAGI. The CDR3 loop spans 15 amino acids. V lost 9 bases and J 2 bases, leaving 18 bases between the germline ends. CDR3 DNA: TGTGCCAGTGGGGGTGTGGGGGCCCTCACAGATACGCAGTATTTT. Translation: CASGGVGALTDTQYF.